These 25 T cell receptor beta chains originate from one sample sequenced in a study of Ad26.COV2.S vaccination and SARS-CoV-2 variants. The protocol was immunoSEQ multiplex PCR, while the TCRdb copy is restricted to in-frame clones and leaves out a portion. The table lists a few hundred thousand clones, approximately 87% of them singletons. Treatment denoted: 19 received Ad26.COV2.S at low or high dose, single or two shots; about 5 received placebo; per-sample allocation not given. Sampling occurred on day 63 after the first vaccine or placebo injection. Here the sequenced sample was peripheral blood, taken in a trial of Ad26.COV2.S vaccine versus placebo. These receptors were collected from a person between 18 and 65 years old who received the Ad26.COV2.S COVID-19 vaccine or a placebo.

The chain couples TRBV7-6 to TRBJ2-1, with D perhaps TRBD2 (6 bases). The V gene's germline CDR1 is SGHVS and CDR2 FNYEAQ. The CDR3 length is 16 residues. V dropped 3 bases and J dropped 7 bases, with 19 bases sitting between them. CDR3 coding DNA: TGTGCCAGCAGCTTTAGCTCGGGGGTAGGGGAAAATGAGCAGTTCTTC. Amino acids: CASSFSSGVGENEQFF.

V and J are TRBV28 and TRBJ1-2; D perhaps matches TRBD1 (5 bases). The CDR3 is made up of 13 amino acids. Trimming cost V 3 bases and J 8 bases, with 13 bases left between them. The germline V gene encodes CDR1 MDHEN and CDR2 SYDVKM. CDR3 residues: CASSFVRDWGYTF. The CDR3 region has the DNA TGTGCCAGCAGTTTCGTCAGGGATTGGGGCTACACCTTC.

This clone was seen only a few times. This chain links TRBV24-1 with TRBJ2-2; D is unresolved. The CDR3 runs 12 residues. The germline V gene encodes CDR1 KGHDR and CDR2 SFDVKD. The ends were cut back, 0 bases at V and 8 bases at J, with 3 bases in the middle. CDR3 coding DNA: TGTGCCACCAGTGATTTGGTAGGGGAGCTGTTTTTT. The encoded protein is CATSDLVGELFF.

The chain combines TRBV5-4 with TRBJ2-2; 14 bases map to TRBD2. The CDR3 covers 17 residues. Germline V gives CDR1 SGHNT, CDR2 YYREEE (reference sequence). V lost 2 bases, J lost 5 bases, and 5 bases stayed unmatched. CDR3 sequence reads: CASSLGLAGGGTGELFF. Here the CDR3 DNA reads TGTGCCAGCAGCTTAGGACTAGCGGGAGGAGGGACCGGGGAGCTGTTTTTT.

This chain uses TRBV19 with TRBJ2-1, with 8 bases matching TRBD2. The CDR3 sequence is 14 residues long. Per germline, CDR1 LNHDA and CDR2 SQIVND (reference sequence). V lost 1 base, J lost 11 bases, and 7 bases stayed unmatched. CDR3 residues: CASSIVGTSQQQFF. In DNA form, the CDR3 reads TGTGCCAGTAGTATAGTAGGGACTAGTCAACAGCAGTTCTTC.

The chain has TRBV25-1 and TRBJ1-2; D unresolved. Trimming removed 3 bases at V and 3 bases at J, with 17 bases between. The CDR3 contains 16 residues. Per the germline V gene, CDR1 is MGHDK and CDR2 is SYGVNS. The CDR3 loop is CASSDKGVVGDYGYTF. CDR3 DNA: TGTGCCAGCAGTGACAAGGGTGTGGTTGGGGACTATGGCTACACCTTC.

CDR3 protein: CASSGQGFYGYTF. CDR3 DNA: TGTGCCAGCAGTGGACAGGGGTTCTATGGCTACACCTTC. The V and J genes are TRBV2 and TRBJ1-2, with TRBD1 matching 8 bases. V shed 4 bases and J 4 bases; nucleotides not matched to a gene: 2. CDR1 is SNHLY, CDR2 FYNNEI, per germline. The CDR3 sequence is 13 residues long.

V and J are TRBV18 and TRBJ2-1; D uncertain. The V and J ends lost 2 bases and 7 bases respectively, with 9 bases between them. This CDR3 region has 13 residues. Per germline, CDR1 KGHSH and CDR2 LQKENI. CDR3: CASSPTSVNEQFF. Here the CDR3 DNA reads TGTGCCAGCTCACCAACGTCGGTAAATGAGCAGTTCTTC.

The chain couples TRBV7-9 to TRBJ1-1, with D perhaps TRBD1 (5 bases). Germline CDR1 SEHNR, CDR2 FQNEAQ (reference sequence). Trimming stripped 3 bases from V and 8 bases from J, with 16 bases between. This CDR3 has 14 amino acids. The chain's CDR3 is CASSLPQANREAFF. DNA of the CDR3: TGTGCCAGCAGCTTGCCACAGGCTAACCGCGAAGCTTTCTTT.

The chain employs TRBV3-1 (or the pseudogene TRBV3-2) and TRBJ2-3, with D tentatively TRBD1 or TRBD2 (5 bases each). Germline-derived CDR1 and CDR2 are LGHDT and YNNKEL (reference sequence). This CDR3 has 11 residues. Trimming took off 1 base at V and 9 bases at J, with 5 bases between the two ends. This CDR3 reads CASSQGDTQYF. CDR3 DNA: TGTGCCAGCAGCCAAGGGGACACGCAGTATTTT.

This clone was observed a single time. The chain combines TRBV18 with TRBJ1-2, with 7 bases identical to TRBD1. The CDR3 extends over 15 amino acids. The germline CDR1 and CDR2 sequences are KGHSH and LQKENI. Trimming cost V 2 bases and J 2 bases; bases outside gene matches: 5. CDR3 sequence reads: CASSPVSTGNYGYTF. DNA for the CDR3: TGTGCCAGCTCACCAGTGTCGACAGGGAACTATGGCTACACCTTC.

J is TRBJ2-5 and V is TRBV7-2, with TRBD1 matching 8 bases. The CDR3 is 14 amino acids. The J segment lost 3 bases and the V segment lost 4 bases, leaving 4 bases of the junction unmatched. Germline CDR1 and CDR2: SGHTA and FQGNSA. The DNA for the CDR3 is TGTGCCAGCAGCTCCCGACAGGGGAAAGAGACCCAGTACTTC. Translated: CASSSRQGKETQYF.

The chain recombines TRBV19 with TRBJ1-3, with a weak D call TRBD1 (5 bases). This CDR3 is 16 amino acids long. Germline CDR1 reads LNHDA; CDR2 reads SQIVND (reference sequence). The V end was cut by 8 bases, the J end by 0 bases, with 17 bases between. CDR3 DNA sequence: TGTGCCAGTGGTCGGACAATAATCGACTCTGGAAACACCATATATTTT. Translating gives CASGRTIIDSGNTIYF.

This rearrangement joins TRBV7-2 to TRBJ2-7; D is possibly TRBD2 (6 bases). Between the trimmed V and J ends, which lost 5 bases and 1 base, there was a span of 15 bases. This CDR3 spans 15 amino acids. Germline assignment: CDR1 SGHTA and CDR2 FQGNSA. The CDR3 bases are TGTGCCAGCAGCCCCGGGCCTAGCGCTTCCTACGAGCAGTACGTC. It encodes CASSPGPSASYEQYV.

The CDR3 spells CASSQVKQGADIQYF. Written as DNA, the CDR3 is TGCGCCAGCAGCCAAGTTAAACAGGGGGCTGACATTCAGTACTTC. The chain has TRBV4-1 and TRBJ2-4; 9 bases are shared with TRBD1. The trim removed 1 base at V and 8 bases at J, leaving 6 bases unmatched. The CDR3 is made up of 15 amino acids. Germline V lookup: CDR1 MGHRA, CDR2 YSYEKL.

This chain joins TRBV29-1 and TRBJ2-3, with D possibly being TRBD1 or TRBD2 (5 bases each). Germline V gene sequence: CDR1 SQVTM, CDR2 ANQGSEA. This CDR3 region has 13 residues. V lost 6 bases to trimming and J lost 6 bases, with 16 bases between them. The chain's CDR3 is CSVSPGPWDTQYF. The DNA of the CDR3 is TGCAGCGTCTCGCCGGGACCGTGGGATACGCAGTATTTT.

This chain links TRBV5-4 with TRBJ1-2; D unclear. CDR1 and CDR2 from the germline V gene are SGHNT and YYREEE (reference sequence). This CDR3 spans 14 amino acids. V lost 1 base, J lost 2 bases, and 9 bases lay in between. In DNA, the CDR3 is TGTGCCAGCAGCTTGAGAACAGAGAACTATGGCTACACCTTC. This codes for CASSLRTENYGYTF.

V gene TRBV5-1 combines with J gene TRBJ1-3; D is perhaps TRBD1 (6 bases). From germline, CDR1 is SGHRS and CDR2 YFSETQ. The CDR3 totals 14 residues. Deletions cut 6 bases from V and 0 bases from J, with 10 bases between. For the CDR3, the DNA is TGCGCCAGCACCACAGGGTCCTCTGGAAACACCATATATTTT. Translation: CASTTGSSGNTIYF.

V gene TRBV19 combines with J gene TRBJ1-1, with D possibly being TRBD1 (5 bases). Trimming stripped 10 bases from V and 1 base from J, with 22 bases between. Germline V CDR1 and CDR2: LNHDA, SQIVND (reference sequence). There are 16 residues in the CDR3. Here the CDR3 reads CATLDRTSPSNTEAFF. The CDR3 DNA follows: TGTGCCACCCTCGACAGAACGTCCCCCTCGAACACTGAAGCTTTCTTT.

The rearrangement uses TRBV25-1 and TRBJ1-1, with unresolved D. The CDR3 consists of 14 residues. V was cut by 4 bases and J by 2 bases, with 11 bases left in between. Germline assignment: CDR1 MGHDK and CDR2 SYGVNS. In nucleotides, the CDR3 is TGTGCCAGCAGTGCCGCTTCCGTCAACACTGAAGCTTTCTTT. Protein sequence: CASSAASVNTEAFF.

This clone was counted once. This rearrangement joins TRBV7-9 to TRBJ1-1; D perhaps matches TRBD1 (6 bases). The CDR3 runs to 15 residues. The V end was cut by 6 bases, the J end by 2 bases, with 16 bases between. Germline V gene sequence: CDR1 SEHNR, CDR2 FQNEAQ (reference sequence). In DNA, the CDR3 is TGTGCCAGCAGTTACGTGTCCAGGGGTAACACTGAAGCTTTCTTT. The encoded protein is CASSYVSRGNTEAFF. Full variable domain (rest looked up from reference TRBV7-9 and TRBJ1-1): DTGVSQNPRHKITKRGQNVTFRCDPISEHNRLYWYRQTLGQGPEFLTYFQNEAQLEKSRLLSDRFSAERPKGSFSTLEIQRTEQGDSAMYLCASSYVSRGNTEAFFGQGTRLTVV.

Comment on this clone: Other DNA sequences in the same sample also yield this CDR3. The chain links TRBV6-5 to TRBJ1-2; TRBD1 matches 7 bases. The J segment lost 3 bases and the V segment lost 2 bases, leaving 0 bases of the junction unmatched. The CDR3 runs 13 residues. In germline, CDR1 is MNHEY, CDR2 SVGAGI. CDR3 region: CASSYGTDYGYTF. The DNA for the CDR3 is TGTGCCAGCAGTTACGGGACAGACTATGGCTACACCTTC.

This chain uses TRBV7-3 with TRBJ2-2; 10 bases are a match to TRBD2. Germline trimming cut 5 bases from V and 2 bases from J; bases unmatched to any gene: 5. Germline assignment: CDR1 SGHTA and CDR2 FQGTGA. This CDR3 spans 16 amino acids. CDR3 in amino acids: CASSPGTSVNTGELFF. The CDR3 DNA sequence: TGTGCCAGCAGCCCTGGGACTAGCGTAAACACCGGGGAGCTGTTTTTT.

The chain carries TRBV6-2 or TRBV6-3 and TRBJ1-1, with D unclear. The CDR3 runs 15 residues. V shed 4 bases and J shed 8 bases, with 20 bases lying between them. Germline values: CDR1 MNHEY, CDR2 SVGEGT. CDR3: CASSLTQPGRVEAFF. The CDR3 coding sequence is TGTGCCAGCAGTTTGACCCAACCCGGACGTGTCGAAGCTTTCTTT.

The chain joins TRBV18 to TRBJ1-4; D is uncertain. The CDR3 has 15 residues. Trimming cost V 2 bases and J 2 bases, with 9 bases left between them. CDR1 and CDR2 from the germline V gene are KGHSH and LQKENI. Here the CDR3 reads CASSPETVTNEKLFF. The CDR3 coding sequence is TGTGCCAGCTCACCAGAGACGGTGACTAATGAAAAACTGTTTTTT.